Listed here are 30 T cell receptor beta chains from one sample, sequenced in a study of persistence of HIV-infected CD4 T cells. No antigen has been assigned to these receptors. This was the immunoSEQ version 4 assay in survey mode. Data came from immunoSEQ multiplex PCR; TCRdb stores just in-frame clones and leaves some out. The profile shows just under 65,000 clones, just under 75% of them singletons. An overlapping HIV-1 Gag peptide pool stimulated these cells at about 0.9 ug/peptide/mL. CD40L-negative CD69-negative CD45RO-high memory CD4+ T cells were sorted as populations depleted of antigen-responding cells. The material was CD4+ T cells sorted from PBMCs after approximately 20-hour stimulation, obtained from a patient who received antiretroviral therapy. The receptors shown here come from an adult man with HIV who was CMV-seropositive.

This clone was found a few times. The V and J genes are TRBV3-1 (or the pseudogene TRBV3-2) and TRBJ1-1, with a tentative D call TRBD1 (5 bases). The germline V and J ends were trimmed by 4 bases and 11 bases, with 26 bases remaining between them. Looked up from germline, CDR1 is LGHDT and CDR2 is YNNKEL (reference sequence). This CDR3 comprises 16 residues. In DNA, the CDR3 is TGTGCCAGCAGCCCCTCCGACCTCAGGGCGACGGGGTTGGCTTTCTTT. Translated: CASSPSDLRATGLAFF.

The chain uses TRBV2 and TRBJ1-1; tentative D call: TRBD1 (6 bases). V was pared by 10 bases and J by 0 bases, with 9 bases between. Germline CDR1 reads SNHLY; CDR2 reads FYNNEI. CDR3 size: 12 residues. In nucleotides, the CDR3 is TGTGCCACCGACAGGTTGAACACTGAAGCTTTCTTT. Protein sequence: CATDRLNTEAFF.

V and J are TRBV10-3 and TRBJ2-3; D possibly corresponds to TRBD2 (7 bases). The germline V and J ends were trimmed by 9 bases and 0 bases, with 13 bases remaining between them. From germline, CDR1 is ENHRY and CDR2 SYGVKD. The CDR3 runs to 14 residues. In DNA form, the CDR3 reads TGTGCCATAGGGGGAGGGACTAGCACAGATACGCAGTATTTT. Amino acid sequence: CAIGGGTSTDTQYF.

The chain is built from TRBV7-9 and TRBJ1-6; the D gene is possibly TRBD1 (6 bases). V shed 4 bases and J shed 5 bases, with 6 bases lying between them. Germline V gives CDR1 SEHNR, CDR2 FQNEAQ (reference sequence). This CDR3 has 13 amino acids. CDR3 region: CASSYRDNSPLHF. CDR3 sequence (DNA): TGTGCCAGCAGCTACAGGGATAATTCACCCCTCCACTTT.

The V call is TRBV6-6, the J call TRBJ1-2; TRBD1 matches 8 bases. Unmatched junction bases numbered 7, after V lost 6 bases and J lost 7 bases. The CDR3 spans 13 residues. Germline V gene sequence: CDR1 MNHNY, CDR2 SVGAGI (reference sequence). The chain's CDR3 is CASSPGQGSGYTF. CDR3 in DNA: TGTGCCAGCAGCCCTGGACAGGGCAGTGGCTACACCTTC.

This clone was observed a handful of times. The chain combines TRBV5-4 with TRBJ1-2; D is perhaps TRBD1 (6 bases). The CDR3 is 14 amino acids. The V end was cut by 4 bases, the J end by 8 bases, with 18 bases between. Germline V gives CDR1 SGHNT, CDR2 YYREEE (reference sequence). The DNA for the CDR3 is TGTGCCAGCAGCCCAAGTGGGGCAGGGGACGGCTACACCTTC. Its protein is CASSPSGAGDGYTF.

The chain couples TRBV29-1 to TRBJ2-4, with 8 bases that match TRBD2. CDR1 SQVTM and CDR2 ANQGSEA come from the germline V gene. CDR3 size: 15 residues. Trimming cost V 0 bases and J 6 bases; bases outside gene matches: 7. CDR3: CSVEDPGGLLNIQYF. CDR3 sequence (DNA): TGCAGCGTTGAAGATCCGGGGGGGCTGTTAAACATTCAGTACTTC.

The rearrangement uses TRBV19 and TRBJ1-4; 10 nucleotides match TRBD1. Per the germline V gene, CDR1 is LNHDA and CDR2 is SQIVND (reference sequence). CDR3 size: 15 residues. The ends lost 6 bases at V and 2 bases at J; junction bases unmatched: 3. The CDR3 DNA sequence: TGTGCCAGTAGGGGACAGGGGACGACTAATGAAAAACTGTTTTTT. This codes for CASRGQGTTNEKLFF.

The V call is TRBV6-1, the J call TRBJ1-2, with D hard to call. Trimming removed 3 bases from V and 5 bases from J, with 7 bases in between. This CDR3 spans 12 amino acids. CDR1 is MNHNS, CDR2 SASEGT, per germline. CDR3 region: CASSEGTYGYTF. CDR3 bases: TGTGCCAGCAGTGAGGGCACTTATGGCTACACCTTC.

This chain connects TRBV10-2 to TRBJ2-7, with D tentatively TRBD1 or TRBD2 (5 bases each). Trimming removed 7 bases at V and 7 bases at J, with 17 bases between. The CDR3 is made up of 13 amino acids. Germline values: CDR1 WSHSY, CDR2 SAAADI. The CDR3 is CASNPGTTGEQYF. The CDR3 DNA sequence: TGCGCCAGCAATCCCGGGACGACGGGGGAGCAGTACTTC.

This clone was recorded only once. A clone one base away is much larger, so this may be a read error. The chain joins TRBV27 to TRBJ1-5; D is ambiguous. Germline V lookup: CDR1 MNHEY, CDR2 SMNVEV (reference sequence). The CDR3 consists of 13 residues. Trimming took 2 bases from V and 0 from J, leaving 2 bases between them. The CDR3, as DNA: TGTGCCAGCAGTTTACTTAGCAATCAGCCCCAGCATTTT. Its protein product is CASSLLSNQPQHF.

CDR3 sequence (DNA): TGCGCCAGCGCGTCTCGCCCCCTGGGGCTTACCACCGGGGAGCTGTTTTTT. It encodes CASASRPLGLTTGELFF. V usage is TRBV5-1 and J usage is TRBJ2-2, with D possibly being TRBD1 (5 bases). Germline V CDR1 and CDR2: SGHRS, YFSETQ. V lost 7 bases, J lost 4 bases, and 23 bases lay in between. The length of the CDR3 is 17 residues.

V and J are TRBV2 and TRBJ1-1; TRBD1 matches at 7 bases. This CDR3 has 13 residues. J was trimmed by 11 bases and V by 3 bases; bases with no gene match: 9. Per the germline V gene, CDR1 is SNHLY and CDR2 is FYNNEI. The CDR3 sequence: CASSERGRMGAFF. The CDR3 DNA reads TGTGCCAGCAGTGAGAGGGGGCGGATGGGGGCTTTCTTT.

This rearrangement joins TRBV18 to TRBJ1-1; weak D call: TRBD1 (6 bases). In germline, CDR1 is KGHSH, CDR2 LQKENI. The V and J ends lost 4 bases and 3 bases respectively, with 18 bases between them. The CDR3 extends over 16 amino acids. CDR3 in DNA: TGTGCCAGCTCACGGGGGACATCTCGACTGGACACTGAAGCTTTCTTT. Translating gives CASSRGTSRLDTEAFF.

The chain joins TRBV3-1 (or the pseudogene TRBV3-2) to TRBJ2-7; 10 positions match TRBD1. Germline-derived CDR1 and CDR2 are LGHDT and YNNKEL (reference sequence). J lost 9 bases, V lost 5 bases, and 10 bases had no gene match. The CDR3 is 14 residues long. The CDR3 loop reads CASSSRDRGAGQYF. CDR3 bases: TGTGCCAGCAGCTCCCGGGACAGGGGCGCGGGGCAGTACTTC.

The chain links TRBV2 to TRBJ1-1; tentative D call: TRBD1 (5 bases). Germline V gene lookup returns CDR1 SNHLY and CDR2 FYNNEI. This CDR3 has 13 amino acids. The germline V and J ends were trimmed by 4 bases and 10 bases, with 16 bases remaining between them. The CDR3 loop reads CASSADSQIRAFF. The CDR3 DNA reads as TGTGCCAGCAGTGCCGACAGCCAAATCCGAGCTTTCTTT.

V gene TRBV19 combines with J gene TRBJ1-2, with TRBD1 as a possible D gene (5 bases). Trimming shortened V by 3 bases and J by 4 bases, and 12 bases separated the two germline ends. CDR1 is LNHDA and CDR2 is SQIVND in the germline V gene (reference sequence). The length of the CDR3 is 14 residues. The CDR3 here is CASSIRQTTYGYTF. In DNA form, the CDR3 reads TGTGCCAGTAGTATCCGACAGACTACCTATGGCTACACCTTC.

This chain connects TRBV21-1 to TRBJ1-4; the D call of TRBD1 is as the table states it, not checked on the DNA. TRBV21-1 is listed as a pseudogene. This CDR3 has 17 residues. CDR3 bases: TGTGCCAGCAGCAAAACAGCAAGGTTAACAGGCCCTGAAAAACTGTTTTTT. Its protein is CASSKTARLTGPEKLFF.

The chain combines TRBV6-5 with TRBJ2-7, with TRBD2 as a possible D gene (6 bases). CDR1 and CDR2 (germline): MNHEY, SVGAGI. This CDR3 region has 14 residues. Trimming left V 6 bases short and J 3 bases short, with 15 bases between. For the CDR3, the DNA is TGTGCCAGCAGCCGAGGCGCGGGGATCTACGAGCAGTACTTC. This encodes CASSRGAGIYEQYF.

The chain joins TRBV2 to TRBJ1-5; TRBD1 is a possible D gene (5 bases). The CDR3 sequence is 14 residues long. The germline gives CDR1 SNHLY, CDR2 FYNNEI. Trimming cost V 7 bases and J 4 bases, with 14 bases left between them. The CDR3 nucleotides read TGTGCCAGCACCGGAGGGACGGGAAATCAGCCCCAGCATTTT. Translating it yields CASTGGTGNQPQHF.

The genes are TRBV20-1 and TRBJ1-1; D ambiguous. With 0 bases removed from V and 3 bases from J, the gap between germline ends came to 2 bases. Germline loops: CDR1 DFQATT, CDR2 SNEGSKA (reference sequence). The CDR3 is 11 residues long. The CDR3 bases are TGCAGTGCTAGAGAGGACACTGAAGCTTTCTTT. Translating it yields CSAREDTEAFF.

This clone appeared a few times. The J gene is TRBJ1-1, the V gene TRBV20-1, with D tentatively TRBD1 (5 bases). V was shortened by 3 bases and J by 1 base, with 6 bases between the two germline ends. The CDR3 loop spans 12 amino acids. The germline V gene has CDR1 DFQATT and CDR2 SNEGSKA (reference sequence). This CDR3 reads CSASGGNTEAFF. For the CDR3, the DNA is TGCAGTGCTAGTGGGGGGAACACTGAAGCTTTCTTT.

The sample holds a few counts of this clone. This rearrangement joins TRBV6-5 to TRBJ1-1, with D uncertain. CDR3 size: 15 residues. CDR1 and CDR2 (germline): MNHEY, SVGAGI. V was clipped by 4 bases and J by 0 bases, with 12 bases between them. CDR3 protein: CASSLQPSMNTEAFF. The DNA of the CDR3 is TGTGCCAGCAGTTTGCAGCCTAGTATGAACACTGAAGCTTTCTTT.

J is TRBJ1-2 and V is TRBV18; TRBD1 might be the D (5 bases). V gave up 5 bases and J gave up 4 bases, with 11 bases separating them. There are 13 residues in the CDR3. Germline V CDR1 and CDR2: KGHSH, LQKENI. CDR3 region: CASSALGGYGYTF. The DNA for the CDR3 is TGTGCCAGCTCAGCCCTTGGGGGCTATGGCTACACCTTC.

The J gene is TRBJ1-1, the V gene TRBV13; a possible D gene is TRBD1 (6 bases). Germline CDR1 PRHDT, CDR2 FYEKMQ (reference sequence). V was cut by 5 bases and J by 1 base, with 14 bases left in between. The CDR3 has 15 amino acids. The CDR3 loop is CASSLRRTANTEAFF. In DNA, the CDR3 is TGTGCCAGCAGCCTGCGTAGGACAGCGAACACTGAAGCTTTCTTT.

The J gene is TRBJ1-4, the V gene TRBV5-6; maybe TRBD1 (6 bases). Trimming shortened V by 4 bases and J by 8 bases, and 15 bases separated the two germline ends. The CDR3 runs 14 residues. Per germline, CDR1 SGHDT and CDR2 YYEEEE. CDR3: CASSVLRGLEKLFF. The CDR3 DNA sequence: TGTGCCAGCAGCGTTCTCAGGGGCCTCGAAAAACTGTTTTTT.

The chain recombines TRBV13 with TRBJ1-6, with D tentatively TRBD1 (6 bases). CDR3 length equals 16 residues. Trimming shortened V by 3 bases and J by 8 bases, and 17 bases separated the two germline ends. Germline V gives CDR1 PRHDT, CDR2 FYEKMQ (reference sequence). CDR3 residues: CASSFRGQGRDSPLHF. The CDR3 DNA follows: TGTGCCAGCAGCTTTCGGGGGCAGGGGAGGGATTCACCCCTCCACTTT.

This clone was counted only a few times. CDR3: CASSLIQGAPYEQYF. The DNA of the CDR3 is TGTGCCAGCAGCTTGATCCAGGGGGCGCCGTACGAGCAGTACTTC. This chain links TRBV9 with TRBJ2-7; TRBD1 matches at 8 bases. The length of the CDR3 is 15 residues. The junction had 10 bases not matched to a gene; V was cut back by 4 bases and J by 4 bases. The germline V gene encodes CDR1 SGDLS and CDR2 YYNGEE.

CDR3 residues: CASSLDAATGSYNEQFF. CDR3 nucleotides: TGCGCCAGCAGCTTGGACGCCGCGACAGGGTCCTACAATGAGCAGTTCTTC. The V call is TRBV5-1, the J call TRBJ2-1, with TRBD1 matching 7 bases. The CDR3 covers 17 residues. Germline loops: CDR1 SGHRS, CDR2 YFSETQ. Germline trimming cut 0 bases from V and 1 base from J; bases unmatched to any gene: 7.

Points on this clone: This same CDR3 is encoded by further DNA sequences in the sample. The J gene is TRBJ2-2, the V gene TRBV12-3 or TRBV12-4; D is uncertain. The CDR3 runs 13 residues. With 3 bases removed from V and 5 bases from J, the gap between germline ends came to 7 bases. The CDR3 DNA reads TGTGCCAGCAGTTTGAAGGGAACCGGGGAGCTGTTTTTT. This gives the protein CASSLKGTGELFF.